This T cell receptor (beta chain) was captured in a study of identical twins. A template switching step contributed a universal primer site, while unique molecular identifiers were present in the cDNA. A single record per CDR3 protein comes from TCRdb applying MiXCR to the 5' RACE reads. This table has 550,000 to 700,000 distinct CDR3 sequences, roughly 9.9% appearing once. General study points: With monozygotic twins, out-of-frame TCR alpha sharing exceeded what models estimated. Beta clonotypes that were abundant in cord blood contained fewer insertions, a pattern absent from memory repertoires.

This clonotype was recorded many times. Its matching antigen is unknown. This CDR3 spans 14 amino acids. Trimming stripped 7 bases from V and 2 bases from J, with 14 bases between. The sample was also linked to a second study, of yellow fever vaccine responses in identical twins.

The clonotype comes from a woman between 18 and 30 years old in good health. The rearrangement joins TRBV12-3 or TRBV12-4 to TRBJ2-5, with TRBD2 as a possible D gene (6 bases). Source material: PBMCs. The DNA for the CDR3 is TGTGCCAGCACGGGGCGGGATAGTCAAGAGACCCAGTACTTC. Translated: CASTGRDSQETQYF.